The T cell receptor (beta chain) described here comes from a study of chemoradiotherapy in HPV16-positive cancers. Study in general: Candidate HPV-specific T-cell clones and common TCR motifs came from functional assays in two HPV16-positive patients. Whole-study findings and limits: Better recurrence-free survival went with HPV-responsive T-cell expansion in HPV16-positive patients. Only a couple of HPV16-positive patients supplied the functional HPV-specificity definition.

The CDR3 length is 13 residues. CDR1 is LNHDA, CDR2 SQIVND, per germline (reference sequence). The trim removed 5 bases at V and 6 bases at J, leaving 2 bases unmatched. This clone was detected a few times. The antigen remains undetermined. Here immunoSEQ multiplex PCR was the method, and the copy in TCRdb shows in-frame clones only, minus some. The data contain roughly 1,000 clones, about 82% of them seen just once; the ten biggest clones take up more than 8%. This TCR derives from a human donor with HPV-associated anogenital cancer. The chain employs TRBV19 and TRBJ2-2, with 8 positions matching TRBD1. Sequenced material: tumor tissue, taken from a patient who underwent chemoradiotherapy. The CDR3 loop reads CASSGTGSGELFF. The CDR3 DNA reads TGTGCCAGTAGTGGGACAGGTTCCGGGGAGCTGTTTTTT.